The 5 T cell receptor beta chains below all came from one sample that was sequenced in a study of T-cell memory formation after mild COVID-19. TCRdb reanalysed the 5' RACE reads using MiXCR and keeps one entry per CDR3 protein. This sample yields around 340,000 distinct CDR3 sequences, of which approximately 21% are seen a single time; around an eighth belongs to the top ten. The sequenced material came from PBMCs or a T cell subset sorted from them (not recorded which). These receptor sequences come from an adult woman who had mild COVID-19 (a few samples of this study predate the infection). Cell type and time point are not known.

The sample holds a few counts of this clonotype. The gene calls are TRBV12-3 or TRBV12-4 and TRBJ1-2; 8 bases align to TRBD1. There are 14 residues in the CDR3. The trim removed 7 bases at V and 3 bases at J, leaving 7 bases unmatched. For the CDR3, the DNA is TGTGCCAGCACTGGGACAGGAGCCTACTATGGCTACACCTTC. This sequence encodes CASTGTGAYYGYTF.

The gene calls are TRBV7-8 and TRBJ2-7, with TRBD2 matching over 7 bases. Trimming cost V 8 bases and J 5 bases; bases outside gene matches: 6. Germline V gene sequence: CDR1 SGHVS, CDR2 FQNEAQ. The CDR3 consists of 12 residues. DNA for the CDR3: TGTGCCAGCGGTAGGCTAGCGGACGAGCAGTACTTC. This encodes CASGRLADEQYF.

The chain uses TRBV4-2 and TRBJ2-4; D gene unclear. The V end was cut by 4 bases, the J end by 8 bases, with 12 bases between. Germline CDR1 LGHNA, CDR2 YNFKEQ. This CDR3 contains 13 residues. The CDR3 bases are TGTGCCAGCAGCCGGACGGTCAGTGACATTCAGTACTTC. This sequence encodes CASSRTVSDIQYF.

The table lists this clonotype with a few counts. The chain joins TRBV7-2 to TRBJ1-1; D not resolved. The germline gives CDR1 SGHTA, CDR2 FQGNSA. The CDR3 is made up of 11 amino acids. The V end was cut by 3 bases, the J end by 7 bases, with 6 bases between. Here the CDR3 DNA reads TGTGCCAGCAGCTTGAGGGTTGAAGCTTTCTTT. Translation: CASSLRVEAFF.

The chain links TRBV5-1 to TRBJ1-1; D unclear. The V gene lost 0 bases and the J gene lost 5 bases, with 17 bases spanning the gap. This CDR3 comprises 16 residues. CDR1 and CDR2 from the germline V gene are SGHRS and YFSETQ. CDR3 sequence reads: CASSLEVSGLGTEAFF. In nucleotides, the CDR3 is TGCGCCAGCAGCTTGGAGGTTTCAGGACTGGGAACTGAAGCTTTCTTT.